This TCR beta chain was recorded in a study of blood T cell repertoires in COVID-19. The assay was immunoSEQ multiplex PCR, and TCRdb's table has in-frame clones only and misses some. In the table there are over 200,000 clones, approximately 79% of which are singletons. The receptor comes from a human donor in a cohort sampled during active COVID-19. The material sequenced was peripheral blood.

The CDR3 loop reads CASSYGQGGRYTF. DNA of the CDR3: TGTGCCAGCAGTTATGGGCAGGGAGGGCGCTACACCTTC. This sequence joins TRBV6-5 and TRBJ1-2; D perhaps matches TRBD1 (5 bases). This CDR3 spans 13 amino acids. Per the germline V gene, CDR1 is MNHEY and CDR2 is SVGAGI. The V gene lost 3 bases and the J gene lost 9 bases, with 14 bases spanning the gap.